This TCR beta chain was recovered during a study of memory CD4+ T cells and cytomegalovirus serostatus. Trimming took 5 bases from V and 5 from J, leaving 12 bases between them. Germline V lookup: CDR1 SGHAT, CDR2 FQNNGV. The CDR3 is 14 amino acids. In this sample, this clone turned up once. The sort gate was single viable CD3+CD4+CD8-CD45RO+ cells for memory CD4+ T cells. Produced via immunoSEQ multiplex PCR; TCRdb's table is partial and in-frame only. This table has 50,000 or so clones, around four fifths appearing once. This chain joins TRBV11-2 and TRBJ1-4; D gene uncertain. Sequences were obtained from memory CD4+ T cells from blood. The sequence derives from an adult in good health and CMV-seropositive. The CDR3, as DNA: TGTGCCAGCAGCGAAGGAACGGGGAATGAAAAACTGTTTTTT. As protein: CASSEGTGNEKLFF.